The 4 T cell receptor beta chains below all came from one sample that was sequenced in a study of Graves' ophthalmopathy and Graves' hyperthyroidism. RNA transcripts were the template, and TCR beta CDR3 regions were amplified from them. HTBI primers were employed in first-round RT-PCR, then a second-round multiplex PCR followed. TCRdb ran MiXCR on the multiplex PCR reads and lists one entry per CDR3 protein. Of over 450,000 distinct CDR3 sequences in the sample, approximately 15% were seen once. The specimen sequenced was blood. These receptors all come from a woman aged 25 to 39 with Graves' ophthalmopathy.

Many counts were recorded for this clonotype. This chain connects TRBV20-1 to TRBJ1-2; D remains ambiguous. Germline loops: CDR1 DFQATT, CDR2 SNEGSKA (reference sequence). Trimming stripped 1 base from V and 7 bases from J, with 19 bases between. This CDR3 contains 15 residues. Here the CDR3 reads CSARVGTLGQSGYTF. CDR3 sequence (DNA): TGCAGTGCTAGAGTGGGTACTCTCGGCCAATCTGGCTACACCTTC.

This clonotype was observed many times. The CDR3 loop reads CSVGSSGSKDEQYF. The CDR3 nucleotides are TGCAGCGTTGGCTCTAGCGGGAGTAAAGACGAGCAGTACTTC. The genes are TRBV29-1 and TRBJ2-7; 10 nucleotides line up with TRBD2. The CDR3 runs 14 residues. J gave up 5 bases and V 4 bases, and 8 bases lay outside the gene matches. The germline V gene has CDR1 SQVTM and CDR2 ANQGSEA.

This clonotype has ten or more counts. The chain has TRBV6-5 and TRBJ2-2; a possible D gene is TRBD2 (6 bases). The germline CDR1 and CDR2 sequences are MNHEY and SVGAGI. This CDR3 is built from 16 residues. Trimming took 0 bases from V and 2 from J, leaving 10 bases between them. The CDR3 spells CASSYSRDFNTGELFF. The CDR3 nucleotides read TGTGCCAGCAGTTACTCCAGGGACTTCAACACCGGGGAGCTGTTTTTT.

The rearrangement uses TRBV2 and TRBJ1-6; D is possibly TRBD1 (5 bases). The V and J ends lost 10 bases and 0 bases respectively, with 13 bases between them. Germline assignment: CDR1 SNHLY and CDR2 FYNNEI. This CDR3 has 15 amino acids. CDR3 in DNA: TGTGCCAACCCGGGGCGGAGCTCCTATAATTCACCCCTCCACTTT. It specifies CANPGRSSYNSPLHF.